This passage covers 23 T cell receptor beta chains from one sample sequenced in a study of blood T cell repertoires in COVID-19. The data were produced by immunoSEQ multiplex PCR, yet TCRdb's version contains in-frame clones alone and is incomplete. Here the sample spans about 380,000 clones, approximately 89% being singletons. Source material: PBMCs or T cells enriched from blood (not recorded which). The receptor set was obtained from a man aged 25 to 40 who had recovered from COVID-19.

The CDR3 coding sequence is TGTGCCAGCCACACAGGGGGCTATCAGCCCCAGCATTTT. Its translation is CASHTGGYQPQHF. The V and J genes are TRBV2 and TRBJ1-5, with 9 bases identical to TRBD1. Losses at the gene ends were 8 bases for V and 5 bases for J; bases not matched to a gene: 4. Germline CDR1 and CDR2: SNHLY and FYNNEI. The CDR3 runs 13 residues.

This sequence joins TRBV30 and TRBJ1-2; D unclear. V was pared by 0 bases and J by 6 bases, with 11 bases between. The germline V gene has CDR1 GTSNPN and CDR2 SVGIG (reference sequence). The CDR3 loop spans 13 amino acids. Here the CDR3 reads CAWSVLSPNGYTF. The CDR3 DNA follows: TGTGCCTGGAGTGTACTATCCCCTAATGGCTACACCTTC.

CDR3 sequence (DNA): TGTGCCAGCAGTGACTCCCTAGGCAGGGGCCATGAGCAGTTCTTC. Amino acid sequence: CASSDSLGRGHEQFF. The rearrangement joins TRBV6-4 to TRBJ2-1; possible D gene TRBD1, 6 bases. V lost 0 bases to trimming and J lost 8 bases, with 14 bases between them. The CDR3 length is 15 residues. Germline V CDR1 and CDR2: MRHNA, SNTAGT.

The V gene is TRBV27, the J gene TRBJ1-6, with TRBD1 identical over 7 bases. The V and J ends lost 6 bases and 0 bases, in that order; junction bases with no gene match: 5. Germline V gives CDR1 MNHEY, CDR2 SMNVEV (reference sequence). The CDR3 consists of 16 residues. The CDR3 is CASSPTGSSYNSPLHF. Written as DNA, the CDR3 is TGTGCCAGCAGCCCGACAGGGAGCTCCTATAATTCACCCCTCCACTTT.

The rearrangement joins TRBV10-1 to TRBJ2-3, with 10 bases fitting TRBD1. This CDR3 has 16 residues. Per germline, CDR1 WNHNN and CDR2 SYGVQD (reference sequence). The V segment lost 3 bases and the J segment 6 bases; nucleotides outside the gene matches: 9. Here the CDR3 DNA reads TGCGCCAGCAGTGATAAGACAGGGGGCTATTCTGATACGCAGTATTTT. Translation: CASSDKTGGYSDTQYF.

This clone turned up a few times. V usage is TRBV24-1 and J usage is TRBJ2-1, with D perhaps TRBD2 (6 bases). CDR1 is KGHDR and CDR2 is SFDVKD in the germline V gene. There are 15 residues in the CDR3. Trimming removed 3 bases from V and 8 bases from J, with 16 bases in between. The CDR3 is CATSDNGASAHEQFF. CDR3 in DNA: TGTGCCACCAGTGATAATGGGGCTAGCGCACATGAGCAGTTCTTC.

V is TRBV27 and J is TRBJ2-2, with D perhaps TRBD2 (5 bases). The CDR3 totals 16 residues. Trimming removed 2 bases from V and 5 bases from J, with 15 bases in between. Germline V CDR1 and CDR2: MNHEY, SMNVEV (reference sequence). The CDR3 region is CASSLPHAGVTGELFF. The CDR3, as DNA: TGTGCCAGCAGTTTACCCCACGCCGGGGTGACCGGGGAGCTGTTTTTT.

The V call is TRBV27, the J call TRBJ2-7, with 11 nucleotides matching TRBD1. CDR1 is MNHEY and CDR2 is SMNVEV in the germline V gene (reference sequence). The CDR3 loop spans 16 amino acids. V dropped 0 bases and J dropped 3; count of bases not matched to a gene: 4. The CDR3: CASSLSPGQGGYEQYF. The CDR3 nucleotides are TGTGCCAGCAGTTTATCGCCGGGACAGGGGGGCTACGAGCAGTACTTC.

The chain couples TRBV19 to TRBJ1-2, with 8 bases lining up with TRBD1. With V trimmed by 2 bases and J by 9 bases, 2 bases remained unmatched. The germline CDR1 and CDR2 sequences are LNHDA and SQIVND (reference sequence). The CDR3 has 12 amino acids. DNA for the CDR3: TGTGCCAGTAGTATATCAGGGGGCAGCTACACCTTC. Translating it yields CASSISGGSYTF.

The chain couples TRBV30 to TRBJ2-3, with D possibly being TRBD2 (6 bases). This CDR3 has 15 residues. V was pared by 5 bases and J by 2 bases, with 17 bases between. Germline V gene sequence: CDR1 GTSNPN, CDR2 SVGIG (reference sequence). CDR3 sequence: CAWGVSGVNTDTQYF. The CDR3 bases are TGTGCCTGGGGGGTTTCGGGGGTCAACACAGATACGCAGTATTTT.

In this sample, this clone turned up a few times. This rearrangement joins TRBV5-4 to TRBJ1-2, with a tentative D call TRBD1 (6 bases). Germline CDR1 SGHNT, CDR2 YYREEE (reference sequence). V gave up 4 bases and J gave up 2 bases, with 12 bases separating them. The CDR3 contains 14 residues. The CDR3 sequence: CASSPKGQNYGYTF. The CDR3 nucleotides are TGTGCCAGCAGCCCTAAGGGACAAAACTATGGCTACACCTTC.

The chain uses TRBV7-8 and TRBJ1-2; D is undetermined. Trimming took 1 base from V and 3 from J, leaving 9 bases between them. Germline CDR1 and CDR2: SGHVS and FQNEAQ. The CDR3 sequence is 14 residues long. The CDR3 protein is CASSLVSPDYGYTF. The CDR3 DNA follows: TGTGCCAGCAGCTTAGTTTCGCCGGACTATGGCTACACCTTC.

This clone was observed a few times. Within the sample, other DNA sequences also encode this same CDR3. The rearrangement links TRBV18 to TRBJ1-4, with a tentative D call TRBD1 (5 bases). Trimming pared 4 bases from V and 2 bases from J, leaving 11 bases between. CDR3 length: 15 amino acids. Per the germline V gene, CDR1 is KGHSH and CDR2 is LQKENI. CDR3 sequence reads: CASSLQGVTNEKLFF. The CDR3 DNA reads as TGTGCCAGCTCACTTCAAGGGGTCACTAATGAAAAACTGTTTTTT.

The rearrangement joins TRBV19 to TRBJ1-4; 9 nucleotides agree with TRBD1. V gave up 0 bases and J gave up 6 bases; unmatched junction bases: 8. CDR3 size: 17 residues. Germline-derived CDR1 and CDR2 are LNHDA and SQIVND (reference sequence). CDR3 sequence: CASSIDPRWTGDEKLFF. The CDR3 region has the DNA TGTGCCAGTAGTATAGATCCCCGTTGGACAGGGGATGAAAAACTGTTTTTT. Complete variable domain (other parts from reference TRBV19 and TRBJ1-4): DGGITQSPKYLFRKEGQNVTLSCEQNLNHDAMYWYRQDPGQGLRLIYYSQIVNDFQKGDIAEGYSVSREKKESFPLTVTSAQKNPTAFYLCASSIDPRWTGDEKLFFGSGTQLSVL.

V gene TRBV5-1 combines with J gene TRBJ2-5; no reliable D call. V was trimmed by 4 bases and J by 3 bases, leaving 13 bases between them. The CDR3 totals 14 residues. Germline assignment: CDR1 SGHRS and CDR2 YFSETQ. The chain's CDR3 is CASSQISGEETQYF. The CDR3 coding sequence is TGCGCCAGCAGCCAGATTTCCGGAGAAGAGACCCAGTACTTC.

The chain's CDR3 is CASSRQGGNQPQHF. In DNA, the CDR3 is TGTGCCAGCTCGCGGCAAGGGGGCAATCAGCCCCAGCATTTT. V is TRBV18 and J is TRBJ1-5; D might be TRBD1 (5 bases). CDR3 length equals 14 residues. Per the germline V gene, CDR1 is KGHSH and CDR2 is LQKENI. V was shortened by 6 bases and J by 2 bases, with 11 bases between the two germline ends.

This clone appeared a few times. Other DNA sequences of this sample code for an identical CDR3. This sequence joins TRBV18 and TRBJ1-3; 10 bases fit TRBD1. This CDR3 comprises 16 residues. Germline V gives CDR1 KGHSH, CDR2 LQKENI. V lost 3 bases to trimming and J lost 1 base; unmatched junction nucleotides: 3. The DNA for the CDR3 is TGTGCCAGCTCACCCCCGGGACAGGGGTCTGGAAACACCATATATTTT. It codes for CASSPPGQGSGNTIYF.

The gene calls are TRBV2 and TRBJ1-1; the D is unclear. CDR1 SNHLY and CDR2 FYNNEI come from the germline V gene. There are 11 residues in the CDR3. Trimming took 6 bases from V and 5 from J, leaving 7 bases between them. CDR3 loop: CASRRDTEAFF. In DNA, the CDR3 is TGTGCCAGCAGGAGGGATACTGAAGCTTTCTTT. The full variable domain, completed using reference TRBV2 and TRBJ1-1, is EPEVTQTPSHQVTQMGQEVILRCVPISNHLYFYWYRQILGQKVEFLVSFYNNEISEKSEIFDDQFSVERPDGSNFTLKIRSTKLEDSAMYFCASRRDTEAFFGQGTRLTVV.

This clone was seen once. As DNA, the CDR3 is TGTGCCAGCTTCAGAAGCTCTGGAAACACCATATATTTT. Translation: CASFRSSGNTIYF. V gene TRBV12-3 or TRBV12-4 combines with J gene TRBJ1-3, with D uncertain. This CDR3 is built from 13 residues. The V end was cut by 8 bases, the J end by 0 bases, with 8 bases between.

This clone showed up just a few times. The chain links TRBV7-9 to TRBJ1-6, with 7 bases aligning to TRBD1. The germline V gene has CDR1 SEHNR and CDR2 FQNEAQ (reference sequence). The V segment lost 4 bases and the J segment 9 bases; nucleotides outside the gene matches: 12. CDR3 length equals 16 residues. CDR3 amino acids: CASSSRDSGDSSPLHF. CDR3 sequence (DNA): TGTGCCAGCAGCTCCCGGGACAGTGGAGATAGTTCACCCCTCCACTTT.

The V and J genes are TRBV6-9 and TRBJ2-5; 7 bases align to TRBD1. The J segment lost 0 bases and the V segment lost 7 bases, leaving 8 bases of the junction unmatched. Germline V gene data show CDR1 as MNHGY and CDR2 as SVAAGI. The CDR3 is 15 amino acids. DNA of the CDR3: TGTGCCAGCACCAGACAGGGCGGGTACCAAGAGACCCAGTACTTC. Translating it yields CASTRQGGYQETQYF.

The count of this clone is one. The rearrangement links TRBV19 to TRBJ2-1; D unclear. This CDR3 has 14 amino acids. Germline V lookup: CDR1 LNHDA, CDR2 SQIVND (reference sequence). V shed 1 base and J shed 6 bases, with 10 bases lying between them. CDR3 coding DNA: TGTGCCAGTAGTATAGTTGAGACTCCCAATGAGCAGTTCTTC. It codes for CASSIVETPNEQFF.

The chain carries TRBV7-2 and TRBJ2-2; 9 nucleotides line up with TRBD2. V gave up 3 bases and J gave up 4 bases; unmatched junction bases: 9. Per germline, CDR1 SGHTA and CDR2 FQGNSA. The CDR3 totals 17 residues. CDR3 in amino acids: CASSLGVAGAFTGELFF. In DNA, the CDR3 is TGTGCCAGCAGCTTGGGCGTAGCGGGGGCCTTCACCGGGGAGCTGTTTTTT.